What follows are 25 T cell receptor beta chains derived from one specimen sequenced in a study of T-cell memory formation after mild COVID-19. Using its own MiXCR run on the 5' RACE reads, TCRdb lists one record per CDR3 protein. There are more than 45,000 distinct CDR3 sequences in the sample; 9.3% occur only once, and about 12% lies in the top ten. Sequencing was done on a sample of PBMCs or a T cell subset sorted from them (not recorded which). The receptor source for this set is an adult woman who had mild COVID-19 (a few samples of this study predate the infection). Cell type and time point are not known.

In this sample, this clonotype turned up many times. The chain carries TRBV4-3 and TRBJ2-3; D may be TRBD1 or TRBD2 (5 bases each). CDR1 is LGHNA and CDR2 is YSLEER in the germline V gene. The CDR3 covers 17 residues. V was pared by 1 base and J by 1 base, with 15 bases between. The CDR3 DNA reads as TGCGCCAGCAGCCAAGCCGGGACCCCTCGAGGCACAGATACGCAGTATTTT. This codes for CASSQAGTPRGTDTQYF.

This clonotype was seen more than once but under ten times. This chain joins TRBV18 and TRBJ1-1, with a possible D match to TRBD1 (6 bases). Trimming stripped 3 bases from V and 7 bases from J, with 18 bases between. The germline V gene has CDR1 KGHSH and CDR2 LQKENI. CDR3 length: 15 amino acids. CDR3 DNA: TGTGCCAGCTCACCTGGCGTACGGGGGCAAGGTGAAGCTTTCTTT. Its translation is CASSPGVRGQGEAFF. Supplemented by reference TRBV18 and TRBJ1-1, the full variable domain reads NAGVMQNPRHLVRRRGQEARLRCSPMKGHSHVYWYRQLPEEGLKFMVYLQKENIIDESGMPKERFSAEFPKEGPSILRIQQVVRGDSAAYFCASSPGVRGQGEAFFGQGTRLTVV.

This clonotype showed up many times. The chain uses TRBV2 and TRBJ2-5, with TRBD2 as a possible D gene (5 bases). Germline V CDR1 and CDR2: SNHLY, FYNNEI. The CDR3 totals 15 residues. V was shortened by 4 bases and J by 1 base, with 13 bases between the two germline ends. Here the CDR3 reads CASSVLEGSQETQYF. The DNA for the CDR3 is TGTGCCAGCAGTGTGCTGGAAGGGAGCCAAGAGACCCAGTACTTC.

The chain couples TRBV12-3 or TRBV12-4 to TRBJ1-2; no clear D gene. The CDR3 extends over 15 amino acids. The V end was cut by 2 bases, the J end by 4 bases, with 14 bases between. The CDR3 sequence is CASSLSPGVSYGYTF. CDR3 DNA: TGTGCCAGCAGTTTATCTCCCGGGGTGAGCTATGGCTACACCTTC.

The V and J genes are TRBV18 and TRBJ2-7; D not certain. CDR3 size: 13 residues. Trimming cost V 2 bases and J 5 bases, with 10 bases left between them. Germline CDR1 reads KGHSH; CDR2 reads LQKENI. The CDR3 sequence: CASSPSESHEQYF. Here the CDR3 DNA reads TGTGCCAGCTCACCATCTGAATCCCACGAGCAGTACTTC. The full variable domain, with the rest looked up from reference TRBV18 and TRBJ2-7, is NAGVMQNPRHLVRRRGQEARLRCSPMKGHSHVYWYRQLPEEGLKFMVYLQKENIIDESGMPKERFSAEFPKEGPSILRIQQVVRGDSAAYFCASSPSESHEQYFGPGTRLTVT.

This clonotype has a count of ten or more. The genes are TRBV9 and TRBJ1-2; the D gene is possibly TRBD1 (5 bases). V shed 6 bases and J shed 1 base, with 28 bases lying between them. The CDR3 spans 19 residues. CDR1 and CDR2 (germline): SGDLS, YYNGEE. The CDR3 loop is CASTGARDASVDGNYGYTF. The CDR3 nucleotides are TGTGCCAGCACCGGGGCCCGGGACGCCTCAGTGGACGGTAACTATGGCTACACCTTC.

This clonotype occurred a few times. V usage is TRBV5-1 and J usage is TRBJ1-1; tentatively, D is TRBD1 (5 bases). Germline assignment: CDR1 SGHRS and CDR2 YFSETQ. The CDR3 extends over 13 amino acids. V was trimmed by 7 bases and J by 1 base, leaving 11 bases between them. The DNA of the CDR3 is TGCGCCAGCTGTGACAGCGGGAACACTGAAGCTTTCTTT. It is translated as CASCDSGNTEAFF.

This clonotype was counted only a few times. The V call is TRBV7-6, the J call TRBJ2-5; the D gene is possibly TRBD2 (7 bases). This CDR3 region has 16 residues. V lost 1 base, J lost 5 bases, and 17 bases lay in between. From germline, CDR1 is SGHVS and CDR2 FNYEAQ. DNA for the CDR3: TGTGCCAGCAGCTTAGAACGGAGGGGGGGCTTCGAGACCCAGTACTTC. This gives the protein CASSLERRGGFETQYF.

The J gene is TRBJ2-5, the V gene TRBV7-2; 8 bases align to TRBD2. Germline-derived CDR1 and CDR2 are SGHTA and FQGNSA. The CDR3 totals 15 residues. The V segment lost 4 bases and the J segment 2 bases; nucleotides outside the gene matches: 6. The CDR3 DNA is TGTGCCAGCAGCTCGGGCTTAGCGGGGCAAGAGACCCAGTACTTC. As protein: CASSSGLAGQETQYF.

This rearrangement joins TRBV12-3 or TRBV12-4 to TRBJ2-7; 12 nucleotides align to TRBD1. Unmatched junction bases numbered 5, after V lost 3 bases and J lost 5 bases. The CDR3 is 15 residues long. CDR3 in DNA: TGTGCCAGCAGTTTTACCGGGACAGGGGGCGACGAGCAGTACTTC. Residues: CASSFTGTGGDEQYF.

This clonotype was picked up many times. The chain has TRBV6-2 or TRBV6-3 and TRBJ1-1; no clear D. Germline CDR1 reads MNHEY; CDR2 reads SVGEGT. V was cut by 6 bases and J by 2 bases, with 7 bases left in between. The CDR3 consists of 12 residues. The CDR3 DNA reads as TGTGCCAGCAGCCTCCCCAACACTGAAGCTTTCTTT. This sequence encodes CASSLPNTEAFF.

This clonotype was counted only a few times. The chain combines TRBV19 with TRBJ2-1, with D tentatively TRBD2 (6 bases). This CDR3 comprises 15 residues. CDR1 and CDR2 (germline): LNHDA, SQIVND (reference sequence). V dropped 3 bases and J dropped 7 bases, with 16 bases sitting between them. The CDR3 DNA follows: TGTGCCAGTAGTATGTGGCAGGTGGGAGGTAATGAGCAGTTCTTC. Its protein is CASSMWQVGGNEQFF.

This clonotype was recorded many times. The chain carries TRBV7-3 and TRBJ2-2, with D tentatively TRBD1 (5 bases). The CDR3 covers 19 residues. From germline, CDR1 is SGHTA and CDR2 FQGTGA. V lost 2 bases and J 4 bases, leaving 23 bases between the germline ends. The chain's CDR3 is CASSLRPINGAGRTGELFF. The CDR3 DNA sequence: TGTGCCAGCAGCTTACGACCGATAAATGGGGCAGGACGCACCGGGGAGCTGTTTTTT.

This clonotype has only a few counts. The chain recombines TRBV7-9 with TRBJ1-1; D is possibly TRBD1 (6 bases). Germline V gene lookup returns CDR1 SEHNR and CDR2 FQNEAQ (reference sequence). This CDR3 has 16 amino acids. The ends were cut back, 8 bases at V and 3 bases at J, with 22 bases in the middle. Here the CDR3 DNA reads TGTGCCAGCGTCAAGGGAGGGGGTTTAGTGGACACTGAAGCTTTCTTT. Translating gives CASVKGGGLVDTEAFF.

The chain recombines TRBV29-1 with TRBJ2-1; 9 positions agree with TRBD2. Germline assignment: CDR1 SQVTM and CDR2 ANQGSEA. The V segment lost 3 bases and the J segment 8 bases; nucleotides outside the gene matches: 8. This CDR3 is 14 amino acids long. The CDR3 DNA follows: TGCAGCGTTGAGGTTAGCGGGAGTATGTATGAGCAGTTCTTC. Protein sequence: CSVEVSGSMYEQFF.

The V call is TRBV6-1, the J call TRBJ1-5; D is undetermined. The CDR3 runs 17 residues. V was trimmed by 4 bases and J by 0 bases, leaving 16 bases between them. Germline CDR1 MNHNS, CDR2 SASEGT. In DNA, the CDR3 is TGTGCCAGCAGTGGAAGGCGAGGGCGGGGTAGCAATCAGCCCCAGCATTTT. It encodes CASSGRRGRGSNQPQHF.

This clonotype was counted only a few times. The gene calls are TRBV5-1 and TRBJ2-1; D remains ambiguous. V dropped 0 bases and J dropped 3 bases, with 7 bases sitting between them. CDR1 SGHRS and CDR2 YFSETQ come from the germline V gene. The CDR3 has 14 residues. DNA for the CDR3: TGCGCCAGCAGCTTGGAGGCGGTCTACAATGAGCAGTTCTTC. Residues: CASSLEAVYNEQFF.

This clonotype was recorded a few times. The V and J genes are TRBV20-1 and TRBJ1-1; D may be TRBD1 (5 bases). Germline V gives CDR1 DFQATT, CDR2 SNEGSKA (reference sequence). The V and J ends lost 6 bases and 3 bases respectively, with 11 bases between them. This CDR3 region has 12 residues. The CDR3 DNA is TGCAGTGCAAACCAGGGTTACACTGAAGCTTTCTTT. Its translation is CSANQGYTEAFF.

The rearrangement links TRBV5-1 to TRBJ1-1; 7 bases match TRBD1. The V gene end was trimmed by 8 bases and the J gene end by 1 base; junction bases not matched to a gene: 5. CDR1 is SGHRS and CDR2 is YFSETQ in the germline V gene. The length of the CDR3 is 13 residues. The CDR3 region is CASGTASNTEAFF. CDR3 DNA: TGCGCCAGTGGGACAGCCTCGAACACTGAAGCTTTCTTT.

About this clonotype: A much larger clone differs from this one at a single base, so this may be a read error. The chain couples TRBV7-6 to TRBJ1-5, with a weak D call TRBD1 (6 bases). The CDR3 loop spans 16 amino acids. Trimming shortened V by 9 bases and J by 5 bases, and 23 bases separated the two germline ends. Germline CDR1 SGHVS, CDR2 FNYEAQ. For the CDR3, the DNA is TGTGCCAGAAGCCCCAGCACGGGGGGCATGGATCAGCCCCAGCATTTT. Its translation: CARSPSTGGMDQPQHF.

This clonotype was counted many times. The gene calls are TRBV20-1 and TRBJ2-1; the D is unclear. V lost 0 bases to trimming and J lost 6 bases, with 6 bases between them. CDR3 size: 12 residues. Germline V CDR1 and CDR2: DFQATT, SNEGSKA (reference sequence). The CDR3: CSARDLINEQFF. DNA of the CDR3: TGCAGTGCTAGAGATCTAATCAATGAGCAGTTCTTC.

The chain has TRBV12-3 or TRBV12-4 and TRBJ2-7; possibly TRBD2 for D (5 bases). Trimming pared 2 bases from V and 7 bases from J, leaving 15 bases between. The CDR3 sequence is 14 residues long. CDR3: CASSLRVGIREQYF. DNA for the CDR3: TGTGCCAGCAGTTTACGCGTCGGGATTAGGGAGCAGTACTTC.

Many counts were recorded for this clonotype. The CDR3 DNA follows: TGTGCCATCAGTGCCTCGACAGGAGCCTCCTACAATGAGCAGTTCTTC. Protein sequence: CAISASTGASYNEQFF. The chain employs TRBV10-3 and TRBJ2-1; D perhaps matches TRBD1 (6 bases). Germline assignment: CDR1 ENHRY and CDR2 SYGVKD. The germline V and J ends were trimmed by 4 bases and 0 bases, with 13 bases remaining between them. The CDR3 sequence is 16 residues long.

This clonotype has ten or more counts. This chain links TRBV9 with TRBJ2-1; D might be TRBD2 (6 bases). The V end lost 1 base, the J end lost 4 bases, and 9 bases lay between the germline ends. Germline CDR1 is SGDLS and CDR2 is YYNGEE. The CDR3 consists of 14 residues. The CDR3 protein is CASSVHGGYNEQFF. The CDR3 region has the DNA TGTGCCAGCAGCGTACACGGGGGTTACAATGAGCAGTTCTTC.

This clonotype has only a few counts. V gene TRBV20-1 combines with J gene TRBJ1-1, with no clear D. Deletions cut 0 bases from V and 11 bases from J, with 13 bases between. CDR1 and CDR2 from the germline V gene are DFQATT and SNEGSKA (reference sequence). The CDR3 spans 12 residues. DNA for the CDR3: TGCAGTGCTAGAGAACAGACCCCTTGGGCTTTCTTT. It is translated as CSAREQTPWAFF.